This TCR beta chain was found in a study of T cell repertoires in cytomegalovirus infection. Study information: It was recently identified HLA-C-restricted and well-studied HLA-B-restricted CMV epitopes that the study used. CMV infection plus the matching HLA type was flagged by public TCR beta signatures. Study-level points and caveats: Identification of carriers of CMV plus the relevant HLA was achieved through cumulative public TCR beta family frequency. The ex vivo response was dominated by HLA-C-restricted CMV-specific TCR beta clonotypes.

V shed 6 bases, J shed 2 bases, and the junction held 9 bases outside the gene matches. The CDR3 covers 15 residues. TCRdb re-called the reads with MiXCR, one entry per CDR3 protein. The sample contains hundreds of thousands of distinct CDR3 sequences, 30% to 35% of which appear only once. This clonotype turned up a few times. The antigen remains unidentified. The chain combines TRBV12-3 or TRBV12-4 with TRBJ2-7; 8 bases map to TRBD1. The sample in question was cultured PBMCs, obtained from culture after CMV antigen stimulation. This clonotype was sampled from a human donor in good health (CMV status not recorded). Some clones in this sample may be carry-over from other donors' samples. The CDR3 nucleotides read TGTGCCAGCAGCCCCGGACAGGGTTTTCCCTACGAGCAGTACTTC. Encoded protein: CASSPGQGFPYEQYF.